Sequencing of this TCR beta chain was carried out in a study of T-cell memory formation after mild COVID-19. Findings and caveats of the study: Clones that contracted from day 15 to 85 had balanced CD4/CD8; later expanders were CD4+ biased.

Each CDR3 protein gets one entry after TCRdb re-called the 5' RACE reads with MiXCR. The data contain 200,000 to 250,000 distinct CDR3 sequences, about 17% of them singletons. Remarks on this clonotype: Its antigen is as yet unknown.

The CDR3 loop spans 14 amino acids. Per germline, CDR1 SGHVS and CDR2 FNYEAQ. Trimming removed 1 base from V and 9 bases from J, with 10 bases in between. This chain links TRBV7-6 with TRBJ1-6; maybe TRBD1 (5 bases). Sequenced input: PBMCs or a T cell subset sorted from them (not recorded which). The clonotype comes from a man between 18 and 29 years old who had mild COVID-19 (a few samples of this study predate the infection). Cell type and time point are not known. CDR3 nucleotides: TGTGCCAGCAGCTTAGGCAGGGTATTTTCACCCCTCCACTTT. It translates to CASSLGRVFSPLHF.